This T cell receptor (beta chain) was identified during a study of T cells in Graves' hyperthyroidism and ophthalmopathy (dated by TCRdb to about 2019). Describing the broader study: Peripheral blood samples were taken at initial diagnosis, before any treatment was given. Prospective prediction of ophthalmopathy was tested in an independent validation cohort consisting of 18 to 20 hyperthyroidism patients and 17 patients who later progressed to ophthalmopathy. To identify distinguishing TCR V-J signatures, a discovery cohort of some 100 patients was used, comprising 40 to 45 with Graves' ophthalmopathy and 57 with stable Graves' hyperthyroidism. Once sampling was done, hyperthyroidism patients were given methimazole at a starting dose of 30 mg daily, whereas ophthalmopathy patients were given high-dose intravenous methylprednisolone. The paper reports TCR Vbeta CDR3 sequencing of about 140 peripheral blood samples: 40 or so ophthalmopathy, over 70 hyperthyroidism and approximately 17 progressor patients. The roughly 90 discovery patients were divided at random into training and test sets in a 7:3 ratio. In more than five Graves' hyperthyroidism patients, the study also compared T-cell repertoires from thyroid tissue with T-cell repertoires from blood.

TCR beta CDR3 regions were amplified from RNA transcripts. For the first round of RT-PCR on the TCR CDR3, the HTBI primer set was used together with the Qiagen OneStep RT-PCR kit. The libraries were constructed in a second round of multiplex PCR and then size-selected and purified. Sequencing of the libraries was done on an Illumina HiSeq2000 using paired-end 100 bp reads. The paper's data handling went like this. Raw data were processed with SOAPnuke, discarding reads with adapters, uncalled bases, mean Phred below 15, or no exact constant-primer or identifier match. High-quality paired reads were merged with COPE v1.2.5, and unique nucleotide sequences were defined as clonotypes. MiTCR v1.1 was used to align the clonotypes against IMGT TRBV, TRBD and TRBJ reference segments. The analysis was restricted to V-J combinations with a frequency above 0.0001, which together covered around 99% of the repertoires. A TCS score was defined as the ratio between F50 (clonal expansion) and ExV (chaos), using BLOSUM62-based TCRdist between CDR3 peptides within each V-J. Welch's t-statistics and random forest reduced 500 to 550 V-J features to some 14, which were used in a naive Bayes classifier (R e1071). TCRdb trimmed the raw reads at Q25, called clones with MiXCR and kept productive beta chains. Every entry covers one CDR3 protein and lists the most common genes and DNA from its rows. These V and J calls are TCRdb output, not the study's own analysis. A total of about half a million distinct CDR3 sequences appear in this sample, about 15% of them only once. The top ten clones comprise 29% of the sample.

Results and caveats for the whole study, not just this receptor: In validation, progression to ophthalmopathy was predicted by the model with about 70% sensitivity and 72.22% specificity, a median of about 6 months before onset. Ophthalmopathy was separated from stable hyperthyroidism by a 13 V-J signature model, with around 90% sensitivity and roughly 81% specificity obtained in cross-validation and 80%/75% obtained in testing. Sample size was not statistically predetermined, and investigators were not blinded to group allocation. Most expanded thyroid clonotypes (frequency above 0.001) were also detected in blood, suggesting blood repertoires may reflect thyroid immune responses.

Ophthalmopathy patients had moderately to severely active disease, Clinical Activity Score of at least 3, NOSPECS grade of at least 4, and duration under 3 months. Exclusion was applied to patients with uncontrolled infections, other autoimmune diseases, pregnancy or lactation. Diagnoses were established on the basis of clinical symptoms, serum thyroxine and TRAb, thyroid ultrasound, and orbital computed tomography. PBMCs were isolated from about 10 ml of fresh peripheral blood by Ficoll-Paque density gradient centrifugation. Total RNA was extracted using Trizol reagent, and RNA quality was assessed on an Agilent 2100 Bioanalyzer. V lost 3 bases and J lost 3 bases, and the count of bases not matched to a germline gene is 1. From the cysteine through the phenylalanine, the CDR3 covers 14 amino acids. Kept here is only the CDR3 DNA, which spans 42 bases and is read in frame from base 1. Sequences GTSNPN (CDR1) and SVGIG (CDR2) are obtained from the germline V gene (reference sequence).

This clonotype was counted ten times or more. Its antigen is still unknown. No base qualities exist here, and no much larger clone lies one base off it. Sequencing was carried out using blood. Rearrangement joined TRBV30 to TRBJ2-1, with 11 junctional bases fitting TRBD2. The TCR comes from a woman under 40 with Graves' ophthalmopathy. In nucleotide form, the sequence is TGTGCCTGGAGGACTAGCGGGATCTACAATGAGCAGTTCTTC. The resulting protein is CAWRTSGIYNEQFF.